This note documents a single T cell receptor beta chain sequence. As yet, its antigen is unknown. CDR1 is SGHNT and CDR2 is YYREEE in the germline V gene (reference sequence). There are 16 residues in the CDR3. J gave up 0 bases and V 4 bases, and 8 bases lay outside the gene matches. The authors reverse transcribed about 0.5 to 1 ug RNA with random hexamers. TCR beta CDR3 was amplified by immunoSEQ multiplex PCR. This amplification extended across 54 Vbeta and 13 Jbeta segments. TCRdb re-derived calls from the immunoSEQ multiplex PCR reads in MiXCR, one entry per CDR3 protein. This table holds some 180,000 distinct CDR3 sequences, roughly 94% found once. TEMRA cells were FACS-enriched, while CD8+ and CD4+ T cells were negatively isolated. This record comes from a study of CD8 T cells in Susac syndrome. Regarding the study as a whole: The study's TCR sequencing and HLA analysis covered a relatively small number of individuals, and the study acknowledged this.

This receptor was identified in a human donor in good health. Input material: CD4+ T cells from PBMCs. The chain is built from TRBV5-4 and TRBJ2-7, with 9 bases lining up with TRBD2. In DNA form, the CDR3 reads TGTGCCAGCAGCCCCTTTGGCGGGAGGGCCTCCTACGAGCAGTACTTC. Its translation is CASSPFGGRASYEQYF. Looking up the rest from reference TRBV5-4 and TRBJ2-7 gives the full variable domain: ETGVTQSPTHLIKTRGQQVTLRCSSQSGHNTVSWYQQALGQGPQFIFQYYREEENGRGNFPPRFSGLQFPNYSSELNVNALELDDSALYLCASSPFGGRASYEQYFGPGTRLTVT.